The sample holds many counts of the clone carrying this T cell receptor (beta chain). What it binds is unknown. Trimming took off 5 bases at V and 5 bases at J, with 7 bases between the two ends. The CDR3 is 12 residues long. The germline V gene encodes CDR1 SGHAT and CDR2 FQDESV (reference sequence). A process of 5'RACE template switching, which added a universal primer site and UMIs, was used to make TCR cDNA. TCRdb re-called the 5' RACE reads with MiXCR, one entry per CDR3 protein. The data contain 300,000 to 350,000 distinct CDR3 sequences, approximately 4% of them singletons. This sample is drawn from a study of T cells after yellow fever vaccination. General study findings and limits: Post-booster repertoires contained most primary-vaccination clones again (about 95% CD4, less than 90% CD8).

The sequence was obtained from a man aged 18 to 35 who received the YFV17D yellow fever vaccine. The gene calls are TRBV11-1 and TRBJ2-1; D not certain. The sequences come from PBMCs, collected 15 days after the yellow fever booster vaccination. For the CDR3, the DNA is TGTGCCAGCAGCCCACCGAACAATGAGCAGTTCTTC. This translates into CASSPPNNEQFF.